The 2 T cell receptor beta chains below were found in one sample sequenced in a study of cytomegalovirus exposure and HLA in healthy donors. Amplification used 60 Vbeta primers and 13 Jbeta primers. Profiling relied on immunoSEQ multiplex PCR, and the TCRdb table lists in-frame clones only, not all of them. Counted here are about 150,000 clones, about 8.9% occurring once; the ten biggest clones make up 1.5% to 2%. Material: PBMCs. The receptors come from a man over 45 in good health and CMV-seronegative.

This clone was seen only a few times. The genes are TRBV5-1 and TRBJ2-5, with D possibly matching TRBD2 (7 bases). Germline V CDR1 and CDR2: SGHRS, YFSETQ. This CDR3 contains 16 residues. V was cut by 0 bases and J by 5 bases, with 17 bases left in between. The CDR3 coding sequence is TGCGCCAGCAGCTTGGCGGGCCCGGGGGGCGGCGAGACCCAGTACTTC. Translation: CASSLAGPGGGETQYF.

This clone turned up a few times. V gene TRBV7-2 combines with J gene TRBJ1-2, with no clear D. This CDR3 spans 16 amino acids. From germline, CDR1 is SGHTA and CDR2 FQGNSA. V was shortened by 1 base and J by 5 bases, with 17 bases between the two germline ends. For the CDR3, the DNA is TGTGCCAGCAGCTTAGGAGGCCCCGTAAGACGGTATGGCTACACCTTC. This translates into CASSLGGPVRRYGYTF.